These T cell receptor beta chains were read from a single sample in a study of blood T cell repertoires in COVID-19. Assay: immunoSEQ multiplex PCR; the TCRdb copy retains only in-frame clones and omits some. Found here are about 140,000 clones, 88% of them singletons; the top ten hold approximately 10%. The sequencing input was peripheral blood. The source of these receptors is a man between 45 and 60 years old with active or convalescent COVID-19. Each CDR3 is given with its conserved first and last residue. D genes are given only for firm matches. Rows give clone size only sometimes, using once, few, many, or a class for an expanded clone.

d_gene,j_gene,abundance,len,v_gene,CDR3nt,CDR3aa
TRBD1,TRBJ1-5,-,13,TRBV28,TGTGCCAGCCACAGGGGTGGCAATCAGCCCCAGCATTTT,CASHRGGNQPQHF
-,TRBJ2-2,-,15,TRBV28,TGTGCCAGCAGTTTTGGGGACTCTACCACCGGGGAGCTGTTTTTT,CASSFGDSTTGELFF
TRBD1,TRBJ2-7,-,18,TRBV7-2,TGTGCCAGCAGCTTAGCAGGGACAGCGCTGCCGAGCTCCTACGAGCAGTACTTC,CASSLAGTALPSSYEQYF
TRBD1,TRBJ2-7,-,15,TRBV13,TGTGCCAGCAGCTTCTCCGGGACAGGGGGCTACGAGCAGTACTTC,CASSFSGTGGYEQYF
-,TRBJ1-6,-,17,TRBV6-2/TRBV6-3,TGTGCCAGCAGTCCCCCCCGGGGGAGCTCCTATAATTCACCCCTCCACTTT,CASSPPRGSSYNSPLHF
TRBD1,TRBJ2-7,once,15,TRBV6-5,TGTGCCAGCAGTTACTCCCGGGACAGGGTCCACGAGCAGTACTTC,CASSYSRDRVHEQYF
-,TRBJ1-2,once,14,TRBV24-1,TGTGCCACCAGCTCAGATGGGCAATTACGCGGCTACACCTTC,CATSSDGQLRGYTF
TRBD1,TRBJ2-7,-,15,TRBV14,TGTGCCAGCAGACGTGGAGGACAGGGGGCCTACGAGCAGTACTTC,CASRRGGQGAYEQYF
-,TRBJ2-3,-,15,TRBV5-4,TGTGCCAGCAGCCCTGCGGGGCATCCGAGAGATACGCAGTATTTT,CASSPAGHPRDTQYF
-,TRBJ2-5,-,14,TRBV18,TGTGCCAGCTCACCAGGGGGAGCGGGAGAGACCCAGTACTTC,CASSPGGAGETQYF
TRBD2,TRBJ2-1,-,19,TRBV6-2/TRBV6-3,TGTGCCAGCAGTTATGACAGGACTAGCGGGAGGACCCTCTACAATGAGCAGTTCTTC,CASSYDRTSGRTLYNEQFF
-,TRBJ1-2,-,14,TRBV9,TGTGCCAGCAGCGCTAACAGGGCGGGCTATGGCTACACCTTC,CASSANRAGYGYTF
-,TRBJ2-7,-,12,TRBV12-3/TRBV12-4,TGTGCCAGCAGTTCGCAGAGGAACGAGCAGTACTTC,CASSSQRNEQYF
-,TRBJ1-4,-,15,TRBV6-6,TGTGCCAGCAGTTACTCTAGAGGGGGACATGAAAAACTGTTTTTT,CASSYSRGGHEKLFF
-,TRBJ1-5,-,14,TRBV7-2,TGTGCCAGCAGCCCGGGAGGGGGCAATCAGCCCCAGCATTTT,CASSPGGGNQPQHF